The following is a TCR beta chain sequence with its context. Its specificity is unknown. Germline CDR1 and CDR2: SGDLS and YYNGEE. Unmatched junction bases numbered 3, after V lost 3 bases and J lost 1 base. This CDR3 is built from 15 residues. The entry originates in a study of T cell responses to AZD1222 COVID-19 vaccine. The method was immunoSEQ multiplex PCR; TCRdb's version includes in-frame clones alone and lacks a portion of them. The data contain more than 110,000 clones, around 90% of them singletons. Study observations and caveats: Repertoire sampling was restricted to post-peak T cell response timepoints. The study reported that nearly half of spike-specific TCRs target unmutated variant regions. An increase in Spike-specific TCR breadth and depth was observed after two AZD1222 doses. Donors were largely white British and mainly female; clonal diversity was possibly underestimated.

The sequencing here drew on peripheral blood, taken on day 0 of AZD1222 vaccination. This TCR was sampled from an adult in good health. The chain combines TRBV9 with TRBJ2-5; 10 bases fit TRBD2. The CDR3 protein is CASSGSGRPQETQYF. The CDR3 nucleotides are TGTGCCAGCAGCGGTAGCGGGAGGCCCCAAGAGACCCAGTACTTC.